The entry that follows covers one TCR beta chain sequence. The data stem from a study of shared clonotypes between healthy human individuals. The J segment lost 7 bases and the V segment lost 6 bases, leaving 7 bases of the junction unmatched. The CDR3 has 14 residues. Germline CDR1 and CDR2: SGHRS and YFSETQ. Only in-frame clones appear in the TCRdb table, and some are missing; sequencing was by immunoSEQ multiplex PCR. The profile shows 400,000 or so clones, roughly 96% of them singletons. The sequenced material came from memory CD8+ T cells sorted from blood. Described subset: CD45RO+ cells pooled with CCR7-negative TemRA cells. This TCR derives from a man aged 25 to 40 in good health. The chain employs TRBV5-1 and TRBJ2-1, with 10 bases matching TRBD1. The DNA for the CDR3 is TGCGCCAGCATTGGGACAGGGGTCAATAATGAGCAGTTCTTC. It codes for CASIGTGVNNEQFF.